Following are 14 T cell receptor beta chains from one sample sequenced in a study of blood T cell repertoires in COVID-19. The table came from immunoSEQ multiplex PCR; TCRdb's copy has only in-frame clones and leaves some out. This sample has some 350,000 clones, with approximately 84% found just once. The specimen sequenced was PBMCs or T cells enriched from blood (not recorded which). Receptors originate from a woman aged 25 to 45 who had recovered from COVID-19.

The V gene is TRBV15, the J gene TRBJ2-3; D possibly corresponds to TRBD2 (7 bases). Looked up from germline, CDR1 is LNHNV and CDR2 is YYDKDF (reference sequence). The length of the CDR3 is 14 residues. With 9 bases removed from V and 4 bases from J, the gap between germline ends came to 17 bases. The CDR3 bases are TGTGCCACTGGACTGGGGGGGGCTGCAGATACGCAGTATTTT. Translating it yields CATGLGGAADTQYF. The full variable domain, in which reference TRBV15 and TRBJ2-3 provide the parts outside the CDR3, is DAMVIQNPRYQVTQFGKPVTLSCSQTLNHNVMYWYQQKSSQAPKLLFHYYDKDFNNEADTPDNFQSRRPNTSFCFLDIRSPGLGDTAMYLCATGLGGAADTQYFGPGTRLTVL.

The J gene is TRBJ2-1, the V gene TRBV30; no firm D call. CDR1 is GTSNPN, CDR2 SVGIG, per germline (reference sequence). This CDR3 has 15 residues. V was clipped by 0 bases and J by 3 bases, with 12 bases between them. CDR3 sequence: CAWSVRGTGYNEQFF. CDR3 nucleotides: TGTGCCTGGAGTGTACGTGGTACTGGCTACAATGAGCAGTTCTTC.

This clone was recorded once. V and J are TRBV3-1 (or the pseudogene TRBV3-2) and TRBJ1-2, with D perhaps TRBD1 (5 bases). The germline gives CDR1 LGHDT, CDR2 YNNKEL (reference sequence). The CDR3 covers 14 residues. Trimming removed 7 bases at V and 7 bases at J, with 19 bases between. The CDR3: CASNRGGDVLGYTF. For the CDR3, the DNA is TGTGCCAGCAATCGGGGAGGGGACGTCCTTGGCTACACCTTC.

The V call is TRBV7-9, the J call TRBJ1-1; weak D call: TRBD1 (5 bases). V was clipped by 3 bases and J by 8 bases, with 10 bases between them. Germline CDR1 SEHNR, CDR2 FQNEAQ (reference sequence). The CDR3 spans 12 residues. CDR3 sequence: CASSFSTGEAFF. Written as DNA, the CDR3 is TGTGCCAGCAGCTTTTCAACAGGCGAAGCTTTCTTT.

This chain uses TRBV11-1 with TRBJ2-1, with 9 bases identical to TRBD2. The length of the CDR3 is 15 residues. CDR1 and CDR2 from the germline V gene are SGHAT and FQDESV (reference sequence). With V trimmed by 2 bases and J by 3 bases, 2 bases remained unmatched. The CDR3 sequence: CASSLISGSYNEQFF. In DNA form, the CDR3 reads TGTGCCAGCAGCTTAATTAGCGGGAGCTACAATGAGCAGTTCTTC.

The gene calls are TRBV11-3 and TRBJ2-7; 10 bases agree with TRBD1. The J segment lost 7 bases and the V segment lost 1 base, leaving 7 bases of the junction unmatched. This CDR3 has 15 residues. Per germline, CDR1 SGHNT and CDR2 YENEEA. In nucleotides, the CDR3 is TGTGCCAGCAGCTTAGGACAGGGGGCCGGGGGAGAGCAGTACTTC. Protein: CASSLGQGAGGEQYF. The entire variable domain, with the rest obtained from reference TRBV11-3 and TRBJ2-7, is as follows: EAGVVQSPRYKIIEKKQPVAFWCNPISGHNTLYWYLQNLGQGPELLIRYENEEAVDDSQLPKDRFSAERLKGVDSTLKIQPAELGDSAVYLCASSLGQGAGGEQYFGPGTRLTVT.

This chain joins TRBV28 and TRBJ2-7, with 7 bases aligning to TRBD2. The germline gives CDR1 MDHEN, CDR2 SYDVKM. Losses at the gene ends were 5 bases for V and 3 bases for J; bases not matched to a gene: 19. CDR3 length: 18 amino acids. The CDR3: CASSPHQTLGLKYYEQYF. CDR3 in DNA: TGTGCCAGCAGTCCCCATCAAACTCTGGGACTAAAATACTACGAGCAGTACTTC.

The chain links TRBV5-1 to TRBJ2-7; 7 bases match TRBD1. Germline trimming cut 3 bases from V and 4 bases from J; bases unmatched to any gene: 4. This CDR3 contains 13 residues. Per germline, CDR1 SGHRS and CDR2 YFSETQ. The CDR3 region is CASSSGTAYEQYF. For the CDR3, the DNA is TGCGCCAGCAGCTCCGGGACAGCATACGAGCAGTACTTC.

In DNA, the CDR3 is TGTGCCAGCAGCCAAGCCGACAGGTCCTGGTCTGGAAACACCATATATTTT. This encodes CASSQADRSWSGNTIYF. This sequence joins TRBV3-1 (or the pseudogene TRBV3-2) and TRBJ1-3, with D perhaps TRBD1 (6 bases). The CDR3 loop spans 17 amino acids. Germline V lookup: CDR1 LGHDT, CDR2 YNNKEL (reference sequence). V dropped 1 base and J dropped 1 base, with 14 bases sitting between them.

The gene calls are TRBV6-5 and TRBJ2-7; 14 bases align to TRBD2. CDR3 size: 14 residues. The J segment lost 4 bases and the V segment lost 8 bases, leaving 4 bases of the junction unmatched. Germline CDR1 and CDR2: MNHEY and SVGAGI. CDR3: CASGLAGGSYEQYF. DNA for the CDR3: TGTGCCAGCGGACTAGCGGGAGGTTCGTACGAGCAGTACTTC.

The J gene is TRBJ2-7, the V gene TRBV2; 14 bases match TRBD2. The trim removed 8 bases at V and 1 base at J, leaving 4 bases unmatched. Germline CDR1 and CDR2: SNHLY and FYNNEI. The CDR3 is 15 residues long. This CDR3 is CASGGTSGSSYEQYF. The DNA of the CDR3 is TGTGCCAGCGGGGGGACTAGCGGGAGTTCCTACGAGCAGTACTTC.

The chain uses TRBV18 and TRBJ1-1; 7 bases fit TRBD1. The V segment lost 4 bases and the J segment 2 bases; nucleotides outside the gene matches: 1. The CDR3 is 13 amino acids. The germline V gene encodes CDR1 KGHSH and CDR2 LQKENI. The CDR3 DNA sequence: TGTGCCAGCTCACGGGACAGTAACACTGAAGCTTTCTTT. This gives the protein CASSRDSNTEAFF.

This clone was seen only once. The rearrangement joins TRBV13 to TRBJ2-2; 9 positions match TRBD2. Germline CDR1 is PRHDT and CDR2 is FYEKMQ (reference sequence). The V gene end was trimmed by 5 bases and the J gene end by 9 bases; junction bases not matched to a gene: 16. The length of the CDR3 is 17 residues. In nucleotides, the CDR3 is TGTGCCAGCAGCAAGACTAGCGGAGGCCCCTCGGGGAGGGAGCTGTTTTTT. It yields the protein CASSKTSGGPSGRELFF. Variable domain in full (rest from reference TRBV13 and TRBJ2-2): AAGVIQSPRHLIKEKRETATLKCYPIPRHDTVYWYQQGPGQDPQFLISFYEKMQSDKGSIPDRFSAQQFSDYHSELNMSSLELGDSALYFCASSKTSGGPSGRELFFGEGSRLTVL.

In nucleotides, the CDR3 is TGTGCCAGCAGCAGGACTAACTCCGAGCAGTACTTC. It encodes CASSRTNSEQYF. This chain connects TRBV7-9 to TRBJ2-7; a possible D gene is TRBD2 (6 bases). The CDR3 extends over 12 amino acids. Germline V gene lookup returns CDR1 SEHNR and CDR2 FQNEAQ (reference sequence). Trimming removed 5 bases from V and 6 bases from J, with 11 bases in between.